This T cell receptor (beta chain) derives from a study of T cell responses to AZD1222 COVID-19 vaccine. The method was immunoSEQ multiplex PCR; TCRdb's version includes in-frame clones alone and lacks a portion of them. This sample has roughly 80,000 clones; 88% occur once, and the top ten carry approximately 4.5%. The CDR3 spans 12 residues. Trimming took 10 bases from V and 2 from J; bases not matched to a gene: 3. Germline V lookup: CDR1 SNHLY, CDR2 FYNNEI. Sequencing was performed on peripheral blood, taken on day 0 of MenACWY control vaccination. The chain combines TRBV2 with TRBJ2-3, with TRBD2 matching over 7 bases. This clonotype was sampled from an adult in good health. CDR3 nucleotide sequence: TGTGCCACCCGGGACTACACAGATACGCAGTATTTT. Translated, it gives CATRDYTDTQYF. The full variable domain, completed using reference TRBV2 and TRBJ2-3, is EPEVTQTPSHQVTQMGQEVILRCVPISNHLYFYWYRQILGQKVEFLVSFYNNEISEKSEIFDDQFSVERPDGSNFTLKIRSTKLEDSAMYFCATRDYTDTQYFGPGTRLTVL.